This is a list of T cell receptor beta chains from one sample in a study of T cell responses to AZD1222 COVID-19 vaccine. The method was immunoSEQ multiplex PCR; TCRdb's version includes in-frame clones alone and lacks a portion of them. Among 95,000 to 150,000 clones listed, 70% to 90% were seen once. The sequencing used peripheral blood, collected on day 0 of AZD1222 vaccination. These receptors originate from an adult in good health. Both conserved end residues are part of each CDR3. The D gene is left open where the match is weak. Clone size is not always given. Where it is, it says once, few, many or a class for expanded clones.

V gene	J gene	D gene	clone size	CDR3 DNA	CDR3 protein
TRBV4-3	TRBJ2-2	.	.	TGCGCCAGCAGCCAACGGAGGAACACCGGGGAGCTGTTTTTT	CASSQRRNTGELFF
TRBV29-1	TRBJ1-2	.	.	TGCAGCGGCCTGATTGGGGCGGATGGCTACACCTTC	CSGLIGADGYTF
TRBV4-1	TRBJ1-1	.	.	TGCGCCAGCAGCCACGGGGCTGGGGGTGGCACTGAAGCTTTCTTT	CASSHGAGGGTEAFF
TRBV11-3	TRBJ2-1	TRBD2	.	TGTGCCAGCAGCCTCGGACTAGATATCAATGAGCAGTTCTTC	CASSLGLDINEQFF
TRBV7-7	TRBJ2-2	TRBD2	.	TGTGCCAGCAGCTCCTCAGCGGGAGTGAACACCGGGGAGCTGTTTTTT	CASSSSAGVNTGELFF
TRBV6-4	TRBJ1-2	.	.	TGTGCCAGCAGTCCAGACGGAGTCTATGGCTACACCTTC	CASSPDGVYGYTF
TRBV25-1	TRBJ1-5	.	.	TGTGCCAGCAGTGAAAAGTGGGATCAGCCCCAGCATTTT	CASSEKWDQPQHF
TRBV10-3	TRBJ2-3	TRBD2	.	TGTGCCATCAGTGATAGGACTAGCGGGAGTGCAGATACGCAGTATTTT	CAISDRTSGSADTQYF
TRBV10-1	TRBJ2-1	TRBD2	.	TGCGCCAGCAGTGATGGGGCGGGGAAGCGGGGAAATGAGCAGTTCTTC	CASSDGAGKRGNEQFF
TRBV9	TRBJ2-7	TRBD2	.	TGTGCCAGCAGCGCAGCTAGCGGTTACGAGCAGTACTTC	CASSAASGYEQYF
TRBV13	TRBJ1-2	TRBD1	.	TGTGCCAGCGCGAGACAGGGGGCGCGTTATGGCTACACCTTC	CASARQGARYGYTF
TRBV7-3	TRBJ2-2	.	.	TGTGCCAGCAGCCTAGGGAACACCGGGGAGCTGTTTTTT	CASSLGNTGELFF
TRBV4-1	TRBJ2-6	TRBD1	.	TGCGCCAGCAGCCACCGGGACAGGAGTTCCTCTGGGGCCAACGTCCTGACTTTC	CASSHRDRSSSGANVLTF
TRBV28	TRBJ2-7	TRBD1	.	TGTGCCAGCTACCGGACCGGACAGGAGTACGAGCAGTACTTC	CASYRTGQEYEQYF
TRBV5-1	TRBJ1-2	.	once	TGCGCCAGCAGCCGCGCGAGCACAGTTACTAACTATGGCTACACCTTC	CASSRASTVTNYGYTF
TRBV10-1	TRBJ1-2	.	.	TGCGCCAGCAAGGGGGGGATAGGAGGCTACACCTTC	CASKGGIGGYTF
TRBV6-5	TRBJ2-3	.	.	TGTGCCAGCAGGGAGGACAGCTACACAGATACGCAGTATTTT	CASREDSYTDTQYF